The clone carrying this T cell receptor (beta chain) occurred once. Participants spanned ages 18 to 89 years and resided in around 25 US areas. Participants were placed into cohorts based on the clinical history they reported. In the source study's methods: Estimation of nucleated cell counts relied on the amplification of reference gene primers. Profiling relied on immunoSEQ multiplex PCR, and the TCRdb table lists in-frame clones only, not all of them. D and trimming were read from the DNA, whereas the V and J calls and clone size are those reported in that table. The sample shows almost 400,000 clones, 70% to 90% of them seen only once. Germline-derived CDR1 and CDR2 are MNHEY and SVGAGI. With 7 bases clipped from V and 1 base from J, the junction kept 10 bases outside the gene matches. The CDR3 has 15 amino acids. This entry is derived from a study of blood T cell repertoires in COVID-19. Overall study context: Sources were T cells, B-cell-depleted T cells, or PBMCs; the material itself was cDNA or gDNA.

This chain uses TRBV6-5 with TRBJ2-7; 7 bases are a match to TRBD1. The sequenced material came from PBMCs or T cells enriched from blood (not recorded which). The sequence was collected from a young woman with acute COVID-19. CDR3 DNA: TGTGCCAGCAAAACCGGGACAGCCCGATCCTACGAGCAGTACTTC. It yields the protein CASKTGTARSYEQYF.